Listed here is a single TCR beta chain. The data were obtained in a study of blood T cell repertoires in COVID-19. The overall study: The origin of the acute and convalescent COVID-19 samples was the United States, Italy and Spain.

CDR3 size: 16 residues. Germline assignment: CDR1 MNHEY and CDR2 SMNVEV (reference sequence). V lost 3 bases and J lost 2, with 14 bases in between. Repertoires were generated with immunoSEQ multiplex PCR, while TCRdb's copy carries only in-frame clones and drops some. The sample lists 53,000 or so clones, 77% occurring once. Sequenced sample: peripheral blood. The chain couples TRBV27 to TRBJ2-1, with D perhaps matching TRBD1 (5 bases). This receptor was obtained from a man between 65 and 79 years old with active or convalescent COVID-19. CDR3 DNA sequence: TGTGCCAGCAGTTTCAAGGGGAAGTACCCCTACAATGAGCAGTTCTTC. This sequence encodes CASSFKGKYPYNEQFF.